One T cell receptor (beta chain) is described in this entry. No antigen is known for it. The sample is drawn from a study of CD8+ T cells in alopecia areata. The study, taken as a whole, reports: Especially in alopecia totalis/universalis, lesional scalp showed greater clonality than normal scalp did.

Treatment indicated: oral pan-JAK inhibitor, 5-10 mg twice daily. The CDR3 totals 15 residues. The germline CDR1 and CDR2 sequences are GTSNPN and SVGIG (reference sequence). V was cut by 3 bases and J by 3 bases, with 14 bases left in between. Extracted RNA was reverse transcribed, and the resulting cDNA served as sequencing template. Profiled with immunoSEQ multiplex PCR; TCRdb holds only in-frame clones, not every one. The sample gives 150,000 or so clones, approximately 86% of which show up once; about 13% is in the top ten. The chain has TRBV30 and TRBJ1-4; tentative D call: TRBD1 (6 bases). The sequence was obtained from a human donor with alopecia areata. The sequenced sample was CD8+ T cells sorted from blood, obtained at week 4, from a patient treated with tofacitinib. The CDR3 bases are TGTGCCTGGAGACCCCGGGACATCGCTAATGAAAAACTGTTTTTT. It translates to CAWRPRDIANEKLFF.